This T cell receptor (beta chain) was recovered during a study of cytomegalovirus exposure and HLA in healthy donors. Broader study findings: In a later analysis, a missense DCLRE1C variant was linked to TCR beta V- and J-gene trimming. Equally common other TCR beta chains were less clonally expanded than HLA-associated ones, a later analysis found.

PCR primers comprised 60 Vbeta and 13 Jbeta primers. Here immunoSEQ multiplex PCR was the method, and the copy in TCRdb shows in-frame clones only, minus some. The sample has 150,000 or so clones, around 80% seen once. About this clone itself: Its antigen is unknown.

The CDR3 spans 16 residues. V gave up 4 bases and J gave up 2 bases, with 16 bases separating them. Germline V CDR1 and CDR2: SGHTS, YDEGEE. The chain links TRBV5-8 to TRBJ1-5; D might be TRBD1 (6 bases). The clonotype was recovered from a woman between 35 and 50 years old in good health and CMV-seronegative. The sequencing input was PBMCs. CDR3 sequence reads: CASSQSRGLGNQPQHF. For the CDR3, the DNA is TGTGCCAGCAGCCAATCCAGGGGCTTGGGCAATCAGCCCCAGCATTTT.